This TCR beta chain was profiled in a study of T cell responses to AZD1222 COVID-19 vaccine. Notes on the study in general: Of spike-specific TCRs, nearly half reportedly target regions left unmutated in variants. The peak T cell response came first, and repertoires were sampled only after it. With two AZD1222 doses given, Spike-specific TCR breadth and depth both rose.

CDR3 length: 14 residues. Trimming took 0 bases from V and 0 from J, leaving 8 bases between them. CDR1 is GTSNPN and CDR2 is SVGIG in the germline V gene (reference sequence). The table came from immunoSEQ multiplex PCR; TCRdb's copy has only in-frame clones and leaves some out. The sample includes 35,000 to 50,000 clones, roughly 78% seen only once; the top ten take about a fifth. With regard to this clone: Its specificity is unknown.

This rearrangement joins TRBV30 to TRBJ1-2, with D unresolved. Sequenced material: peripheral blood, taken 28 days after the second dose of the MenACWY control vaccine. The clonotype comes from an adult who received the MenACWY meningococcal vaccine as a control. The CDR3 bases are TGTGCCTGGAGTGTAGGAGGTTCTAACTATGGCTACACCTTC. It specifies CAWSVGGSNYGYTF.